This TCR beta chain was identified during a study of T cells in narcolepsy (dated by TCRdb to 2016 to 2018). Describing the broader study: Patients with narcolepsy type 1 or type 2 (NT1, NT2) were enrolled in the study together with healthy control donors. The study sought autoreactive T cells targeting hypocretin neuron self-antigens (hypocretin, TRIB2) in narcolepsy patients, using TCR Vbeta sequencing to track clonotypes in blood and CSF. Points the paper makes about the study in general: No sequences matching autoreactive T cell clones were present in some of the blood memory CD4+ repertoires from patients and controls. According to the report, autoreactive clonotypes were detected serially in the blood of the same patients and of different patients, but not in healthy controls. HCRT-specific and TRIB2-specific autoreactive clonotypes were highlighted in plots that compared CD4+ T cell clonotypes in CSF versus blood from the same patient. Numbers of sequenced blood memory CD4+ clonotypes were comparable, with averages of about 41,000 in patients and approximately 33,000 in controls.

As to this clone: The specificity of this receptor is unknown. No base qualities exist here, and no much larger clone lies one base off it.

The CDR1 and CDR2 encoded by the germline V gene are MDHEN and SYDVKM. For this chain, trimming is 5 bases at the V end and 4 bases at the J end, and the number of junction bases without a gene match is 3. The cysteine opens and the phenylalanine closes a CDR3 of 14 amino acids. The only DNA kept is the CDR3, 42 bases in frame from the first base. For TCR Vbeta sequencing, memory CD4+ T cells were sorted ex vivo from the peripheral blood of both healthy controls and narcolepsy patients. The library was obtained by the immunoSEQ multiplex PCR assay. TCRdb's version of the immuneACCESS table is confined to in-frame rearrangements and falls short of the full clone set. An unresolved V gene accounts for under half of the shortfall where checked; the remainder is of unknown origin. This sample has around 30,000 clones in its table, and more than 70% of those were observed once. Clones ranked in the top ten supply roughly 1.2% of the sample.

The sequencing input was CD45RA- memory CD4+ T cells from PBMCs. Sample cell subset or site, as interpreted from the label and publication: memory T cells sorted ex vivo from peripheral blood. This clonotype originated in a human donor with narcolepsy. The chain is made from TRBV28 and TRBJ1-3; 9 bases in the junction line up with TRBD1. The CDR3 reads as follows: CASSGQGPGNTIYF. The nucleotide sequence reads as follows: TGTGCCAGCAGTGGACAGGGGCCCGGAAACACCATATATTTT.